This TCR beta chain derives from a study of response to subunit inactivated influenza vaccine. TCRdb re-called the RT-PCR reads through MiXCR, storing one row per CDR3 protein. This table has roughly 540,000 distinct CDR3 sequences, less than 25% appearing once. This clonotype was found a few times. V lost 5 bases, J lost 4 bases, and 11 bases lay in between. The CDR3 extends over 12 amino acids. Germline values: CDR1 DFQATT, CDR2 SNEGSKA (reference sequence). These data are also associated with another study on T cells expressing NK-cell markers. That paper adds: Libraries used 5'RACE template switching adding universal primer site and UMIs. Sorted CD3+CD56-NKG2C+, CD3+CD56+NKG2C+ and CD3+CD56+NKG2C- T cells supplied the TCR beta repertoires. Serological testing identified seven of the eight sequenced donors as HCMV-seropositive and one as seronegative. Several experiments added an anti-gamma-delta TCR antibody to sort only alpha-beta TCR T cells. It remained uncertain whether the expanded NKG2C+ T cell clones were specific for HCMV antigens.

The TCR comes from a middle-aged man who received an inactivated influenza vaccine. The chain recombines TRBV20-1 with TRBJ1-1; no reliable D call. The material sequenced was CD4+ T cells sorted from PBMCs, taken 11 to 12 days after vaccination. Here the CDR3 reads CSAQWVSTEAFF. The CDR3 nucleotides read TGCAGTGCTCAGTGGGTGAGCACTGAAGCTTTCTTT.